This T cell receptor (beta chain) emerged from a study of molecular identifiers for immune sequencing clone quantification. As concerns this clonotype: One end of the junction is discordant with germline, which a read error may explain.

Using its own MiXCR run on the PCR reads, TCRdb lists one record per CDR3 protein. Counted here are 400,000 to 600,000 distinct CDR3 sequences, about 25% occurring once; the ten biggest clones make up approximately 0.76%. The sequenced sample was naive CD8+ T cells from blood, with Jurkat cell RNA spiked in. Specified subset: FACS-sorted CD8+CD4-CCR7+CD45RA+ naive T cells. The TCR comes from a human donor in good health. Some libraries in this study had Jurkat cell RNA spiked in.

The DNA for the CDR3 is TGTGCCGGCAGTCGGACAGGGGGTAACTTGAAGACCCAGTACTTC. It yields the protein CAGSRTGGNLKTQYF. The rearrangement uses TRBV28 and TRBJ2-5; 10 nucleotides align to TRBD1. Per the germline V gene, CDR1 is MDHEN and CDR2 is SYDVKM. The CDR3 is made up of 15 amino acids.